This T cell receptor beta chain was identified in a study of radiotherapy plus CTLA-4 blockade in lung cancer. Study background: Objective response rate was 15% to 20%; disease control rate, 31%. Study results and limitations: Some TCR clones had been derived from tumors. These clones expanded in peripheral blood after radiotherapy plus ipilimumab. Early shifts in blood T cell clones, with interferon-beta, reportedly predicted response best.

Libraries were prepared by immunoSEQ multiplex PCR; TCRdb keeps only in-frame clonotypes and omits some of them. Of roughly 50,000 clones in the sample, 79% were seen once. CTLA-4 blockade using ipilimumab, together with focal radiation, was received by patients with chemo-refractory metastatic non-small-cell lung cancer. For this clone: What it binds is unknown.

The clonotype was recovered from a human donor with non-small cell lung cancer who had a partial response to radiotherapy plus ipilimumab. This sample comprised peripheral blood, obtained from a patient treated with radiotherapy plus ipilimumab.

The CDR3 protein is CASSFGENQPQHF. CDR3 in DNA: TGTGCCAGCAGCTTCGGGGAAAATCAGCCCCAGCATTTT. This chain connects TRBV7-9 to TRBJ1-5; D is uncertain. V was pared by 3 bases and J by 4 bases, with 7 bases between. The CDR3 is made up of 13 amino acids. Germline V CDR1 and CDR2: SEHNR, FQNEAQ (reference sequence).